Below, 24 T cell receptor beta chains from the same sample are listed, as sequenced in a study of CD8+ T cells in alopecia areata. cDNA reverse transcribed from extracted RNA served as the sequencing template. The method was immunoSEQ multiplex PCR; TCRdb's version includes in-frame clones alone and lacks a portion of them. Among about 88,000 clones listed, around 40% were seen once. Treatment here: oral pan-JAK inhibitor, 5-10 mg twice daily. The sequencing here drew on CD8+ T cells sorted from blood, taken at week 24, from a patient treated with tofacitinib. The source is a human donor with alopecia areata.

The chain uses TRBV25-1 and TRBJ2-7, with TRBD2 matching 12 bases. After removal of 2 bases from V and 4 bases from J, the junction contained 6 bases not matched to a gene. The CDR3 has 16 residues. CDR1 and CDR2 (germline): MGHDK, SYGVNS. The chain's CDR3 is CASSEGLAGGGYEQYF. The CDR3 nucleotides read TGTGCCAGCAGTGAAGGGCTAGCGGGAGGGGGTTACGAGCAGTACTTC.

The J gene is TRBJ1-1, the V gene TRBV29-1; D is unclear. The CDR3 length is 10 residues. The germline CDR1 and CDR2 sequences are SQVTM and ANQGSEA. V was pared by 5 bases and J by 1 base, with 2 bases between. This CDR3 is CSVQNTEAFF. Here the CDR3 DNA reads TGCAGCGTTCAGAACACTGAAGCTTTCTTT.

This clone was counted between two and nine times. The V call is TRBV4-1, the J call TRBJ2-1, with D maybe TRBD1 (6 bases). The CDR3 is 14 residues long. Trimming shortened V by 4 bases and J by 9 bases, and 16 bases separated the two germline ends. Germline CDR1 and CDR2: MGHRA and YSYEKL. CDR3 protein: CASSLELGQSEQFF. DNA for the CDR3: TGCGCCAGCAGCCTCGAACTAGGACAGAGTGAGCAGTTCTTC.

The chain uses TRBV30 and TRBJ1-1, with D unresolved. This CDR3 comprises 14 residues. Looked up from germline, CDR1 is GTSNPN and CDR2 is SVGIG (reference sequence). V shed 2 bases and J shed 1 base, with 11 bases lying between them. CDR3 amino acids: CAWSTGTSNTEAFF. The CDR3, as DNA: TGTGCCTGGAGTACGGGTACATCGAACACTGAAGCTTTCTTT.

V and J are TRBV4-1 and TRBJ1-2, with 8 bases aligning to TRBD1. Trimming cost V 4 bases and J 8 bases; bases outside gene matches: 6. CDR1 and CDR2 from the germline V gene are MGHRA and YSYEKL. This CDR3 spans 13 amino acids. The CDR3 DNA reads TGCGCCAGCAGCCCCGCAGGGGGCATGGGCTACACCTTC. Translated: CASSPAGGMGYTF.

This clone was counted a few times. The chain links TRBV6-5 to TRBJ2-7; 8 nucleotides agree with TRBD2. CDR3 length: 16 residues. CDR1 and CDR2 (germline): MNHEY, SVGAGI. After removal of 0 bases from V and 7 bases from J, the junction contained 11 bases not matched to a gene. The CDR3 bases are TGTGCCAGCAGTTACTCCGCGGGAGGACGGTTTGTGGAGCAGTACTTC. Protein: CASSYSAGGRFVEQYF.

V usage is TRBV6-5 and J usage is TRBJ1-2, with D tentatively TRBD1 (5 bases). This CDR3 is 15 amino acids long. Trimming took off 0 bases at V and 7 bases at J, with 15 bases between the two ends. Germline CDR1 is MNHEY and CDR2 is SVGAGI. The CDR3 DNA reads as TGTGCCAGCAGTTACTCGTCCAGGGCCCTTGCTGGCTACACCTTC. Translation gives CASSYSSRALAGYTF.

In this sample, this clone turned up a few times. The chain joins TRBV13 to TRBJ2-4; possibly TRBD1 for D (5 bases). The germline gives CDR1 PRHDT, CDR2 FYEKMQ (reference sequence). This CDR3 has 13 amino acids. V was pared by 5 bases and J by 6 bases, with 11 bases between. Here the CDR3 DNA reads TGTGCCAGCAGCCAGAGACAGCGAAACATTCAGTACTTC. Translated, it gives CASSQRQRNIQYF. Supplemented by reference TRBV13 and TRBJ2-4, the full variable domain reads AAGVIQSPRHLIKEKRETATLKCYPIPRHDTVYWYQQGPGQDPQFLISFYEKMQSDKGSIPDRFSAQQFSDYHSELNMSSLELGDSALYFCASSQRQRNIQYFGAGTRLSVL.

CDR3 in amino acids: CASSLGMETQYF. The DNA for the CDR3 is TGTGCCAGCAGCTTAGGAATGGAGACCCAGTACTTC. The chain has TRBV11-2 and TRBJ2-5; no firm D call. Germline lookup yields CDR1 SGHAT and CDR2 FQNNGV. This CDR3 spans 12 amino acids. Trimming cost V 1 base and J 5 bases, with 5 bases left between them.

The chain uses TRBV9 and TRBJ2-7, with 8 bases identical to TRBD2. The ends lost 2 bases at V and 4 bases at J; junction bases unmatched: 14. CDR1 is SGDLS, CDR2 YYNGEE, per germline. The CDR3 consists of 17 residues. CDR3 DNA sequence: TGTGCCAGCAGCGTGTCGCCGGGACTAGGTGTGGCGTACGAGCAGTACTTC. Its protein product is CASSVSPGLGVAYEQYF.

The chain recombines TRBV7-8 with TRBJ2-5; D uncertain. The ends were cut back, 5 bases at V and 7 bases at J, with 14 bases in the middle. CDR3 length: 13 amino acids. Germline lookup yields CDR1 SGHVS and CDR2 FQNEAQ. CDR3 residues: CASSPAEKLTQYF. Here the CDR3 DNA reads TGTGCCAGCAGCCCCGCCGAGAAGCTGACCCAGTACTTC. The full variable domain, its missing parts supplied by reference TRBV7-8 and TRBJ2-5, is GAGVSQSPRYKVAKRGQDVALRCDPISGHVSLFWYQQALGQGPEFLTYFQNEAQLDKSGLPSDRFFAERPEGSVSTLKIQRTQQEDSAVYLCASSPAEKLTQYFGPGTRLLVL.

Details on this clone: At one boundary the junction diverges from the germline segment, which might be a read error. CDR3 loop: CASSLGTGRGQETQYF. The CDR3 DNA follows: TGTGCCAGCAGCCTAGGGACTGGTAGGGGCCAAGAGACCCAGTACTTC. The chain couples TRBV13 to TRBJ2-5; possible D gene TRBD2, 6 bases. CDR1 is PRHDT, CDR2 FYEKMQ, per germline (reference sequence). There are 16 residues in the CDR3.

This chain links TRBV11-2 with TRBJ2-1; 8 positions match TRBD2. Germline loops: CDR1 SGHAT, CDR2 FQNNGV. CDR3 size: 14 residues. With 8 bases clipped from V and 4 bases from J, the junction kept 7 bases outside the gene matches. The CDR3 is CASSEASGYNEQFF. The CDR3 region has the DNA TGTGCCAGCTCCGAGGCTAGCGGGTACAATGAGCAGTTCTTC.

The chain employs TRBV14 and TRBJ1-1, with D unresolved. Germline CDR1 SGHDN, CDR2 FVKESK. V gave up 5 bases and J gave up 6 bases, with 19 bases separating them. The CDR3 extends over 15 amino acids. This CDR3 reads CASSATRVTSAEAFF. The DNA of the CDR3 is TGTGCCAGCAGCGCTACTAGGGTTACTTCCGCTGAAGCTTTCTTT.

Here the CDR3 reads CASIQGNEQFF. DNA of the CDR3: TGTGCCTCGATTCAGGGGAATGAGCAGTTCTTC. The chain links TRBV15 to TRBJ2-1; a possible D gene is TRBD1 (6 bases). Deletions cut 11 bases from V and 7 bases from J, with 12 bases between. This CDR3 has 11 amino acids. The germline V gene has CDR1 LNHNV and CDR2 YYDKDF (reference sequence).

The CDR3: CASSQVPMTSVYEQYF. The CDR3 coding sequence is TGCGCCAGCAGCCAAGTGCCGATGACTAGTGTTTACGAGCAGTACTTC. The rearrangement uses TRBV4-1 and TRBJ2-7; TRBD2 is a possible D gene (6 bases). CDR3 length equals 16 residues. V dropped 1 base and J dropped 4 bases, with 17 bases sitting between them. Germline V CDR1 and CDR2: MGHRA, YSYEKL.

This clone was seen a handful of times. J is TRBJ2-7 and V is TRBV25-1, with D unclear. Germline loops: CDR1 MGHDK, CDR2 SYGVNS. This CDR3 has 12 amino acids. V dropped 4 bases and J dropped 3 bases, with 7 bases sitting between them. The CDR3 DNA sequence: TGTGCCAGCAGTGGCGACGGCTACGAGCAGTACTTC. It yields the protein CASSGDGYEQYF.

This chain uses TRBV9 with TRBJ1-1, with a possible D match to TRBD1 (5 bases). Trimming shortened V by 4 bases and J by 4 bases, and 20 bases separated the two germline ends. Germline CDR1 and CDR2: SGDLS and YYNGEE. This CDR3 spans 16 amino acids. The DNA for the CDR3 is TGTGCCAGCAGCCCTCTTCGGGGCCTTAGTGGCACTGAAGCTTTCTTT. Protein: CASSPLRGLSGTEAFF.

This clone was observed a few times. The chain joins TRBV5-8 to TRBJ2-7; the D is unclear. This CDR3 is built from 13 residues. Germline V CDR1 and CDR2: SGHTS, YDEGEE. V was trimmed by 4 bases and J by 1 base, leaving 9 bases between them. The CDR3 sequence: CASSAGHSYEQYF. In DNA form, the CDR3 reads TGTGCCAGCAGCGCAGGTCATTCCTACGAGCAGTACTTC.

The chain carries TRBV5-6 and TRBJ1-1; 9 bases line up with TRBD1. Germline V lookup: CDR1 SGHDT, CDR2 YYEEEE. V lost 5 bases, J lost 6 bases, and 5 bases stayed unmatched. The CDR3 has 13 residues. The CDR3 region is CASRSTGGSEAFF. The CDR3 DNA reads as TGTGCCAGCAGGTCCACAGGGGGCTCTGAAGCTTTCTTT. The variable domain in full, completed from reference TRBV5-6 and TRBJ1-1, reads DAGVTQSPTHLIKTRGQQVTLRCSPKSGHDTVSWYQQALGQGPQFIFQYYEEEERQRGNFPDRFSGHQFPNYSSELNVNALLLGDSALYLCASRSTGGSEAFFGQGTRLTVV.

This clone was found a few times. The chain joins TRBV2 to TRBJ1-2, with D hard to call. The germline gives CDR1 SNHLY, CDR2 FYNNEI. The CDR3 has 11 amino acids. V dropped 6 bases and J dropped 8 bases, with 10 bases sitting between them. The CDR3 loop is CASRGMWGYTF. Written as DNA, the CDR3 is TGTGCCAGCAGGGGGATGTGGGGCTACACCTTC.

CDR3 coding DNA: TGTGCCAGCAGCCAAGACTTCCGACTAGCGGGAGTGGGAAATGAGCAGTTCTTC. It codes for CASSQDFRLAGVGNEQFF. The chain combines TRBV14 with TRBJ2-1; TRBD2 agrees at 12 bases. J lost 7 bases, V lost 0 bases, and 10 bases had no gene match. The length of the CDR3 is 18 residues. CDR1 and CDR2 from the germline V gene are SGHDN and FVKESK.

The chain is built from TRBV9 and TRBJ2-4; D tentatively fits TRBD1 or TRBD2 (5 bases each). The V gene's germline CDR1 is SGDLS and CDR2 YYNGEE. The CDR3 sequence is 15 residues long. Trimming left V 0 bases short and J 8 bases short, with 15 bases between. The CDR3 protein is CASSVGDGVGDIQYF. CDR3 DNA sequence: TGTGCCAGCAGCGTAGGGGACGGGGTCGGAGACATTCAGTACTTC.

This sequence joins TRBV27 and TRBJ2-1, with D perhaps TRBD2 (5 bases). CDR1 is MNHEY, CDR2 SMNVEV, per germline (reference sequence). Trimming took 0 bases from V and 5 from J, leaving 5 bases between them. There are 13 residues in the CDR3. CDR3 DNA sequence: TGTGCCAGCAGTTTATCCGGGGACAATGAGCAGTTCTTC. It specifies CASSLSGDNEQFF.